The entry below gives a single T cell receptor beta chain sequence along with its context. Alongside a J-beta primer mix, a sample-barcoded 5' primer served in a second PCR lasting about 6 to 11 cycles. Tagging of each cDNA molecule was performed by a template-switch adaptor with 12 random nucleotides. TCRdb analysed the 5' RACE reads with MiXCR anew, one entry per CDR3 protein. This table has roughly 1.5 million distinct CDR3 sequences, around 40% appearing once. V was trimmed by 0 bases and J by 5 bases, leaving 9 bases between them. Germline assignment: CDR1 LGHNA and CDR2 YNFKEQ. The length of the CDR3 is 14 residues. The record originates from a study of blood T cells in healthy people across ages.

The sequencing sample was made of blood. This rearrangement joins TRBV4-2 to TRBJ2-3; TRBD1 might be the D (6 bases). This clonotype originated in a woman younger than 30 in good health. The CDR3 nucleotides are TGTGCCAGCAGCCAAGAGTTCAGGGGAGATACGCAGTATTTT. Translating gives CASSQEFRGDTQYF.